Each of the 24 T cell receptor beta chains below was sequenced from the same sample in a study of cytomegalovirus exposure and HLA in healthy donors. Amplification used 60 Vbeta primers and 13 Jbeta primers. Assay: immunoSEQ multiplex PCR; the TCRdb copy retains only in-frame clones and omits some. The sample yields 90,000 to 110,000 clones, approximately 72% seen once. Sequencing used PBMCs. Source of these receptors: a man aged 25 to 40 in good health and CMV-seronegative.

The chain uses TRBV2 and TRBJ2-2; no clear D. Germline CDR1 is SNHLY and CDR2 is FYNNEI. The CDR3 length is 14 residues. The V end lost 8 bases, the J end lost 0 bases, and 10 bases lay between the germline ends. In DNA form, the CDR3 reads TGTGCCAGCCTAGGTAGTTCGAACACCGGGGAGCTGTTTTTT. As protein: CASLGSSNTGELFF.

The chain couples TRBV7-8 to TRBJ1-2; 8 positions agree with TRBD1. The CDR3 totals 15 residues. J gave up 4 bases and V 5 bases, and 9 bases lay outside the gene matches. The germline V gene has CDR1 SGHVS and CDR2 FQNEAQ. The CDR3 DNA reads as TGTGCCAGCAGCACCCAGGGACAGGTCCGCTATGGCTACACCTTC. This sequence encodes CASSTQGQVRYGYTF.

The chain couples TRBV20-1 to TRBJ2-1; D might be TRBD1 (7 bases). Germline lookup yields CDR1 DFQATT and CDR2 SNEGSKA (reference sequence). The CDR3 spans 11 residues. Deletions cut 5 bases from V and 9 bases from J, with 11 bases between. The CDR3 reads CSAYQGGEQFF. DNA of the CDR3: TGCAGTGCTTATCAGGGGGGTGAGCAGTTCTTC.

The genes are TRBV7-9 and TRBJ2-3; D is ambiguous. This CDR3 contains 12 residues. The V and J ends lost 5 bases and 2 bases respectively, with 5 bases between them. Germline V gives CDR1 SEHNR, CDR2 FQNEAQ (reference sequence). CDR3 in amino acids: CASSQLTDTQYF. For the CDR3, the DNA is TGTGCCAGCAGCCAACTCACAGATACGCAGTATTTT.

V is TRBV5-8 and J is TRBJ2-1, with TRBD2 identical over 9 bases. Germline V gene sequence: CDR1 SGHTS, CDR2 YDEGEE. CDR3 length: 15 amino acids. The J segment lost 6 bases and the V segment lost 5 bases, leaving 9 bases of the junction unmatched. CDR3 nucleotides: TGTGCCAGCAGTAGAAGCGGGGGGCCTACCAATGAGCAGTTCTTC. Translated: CASSRSGGPTNEQFF.

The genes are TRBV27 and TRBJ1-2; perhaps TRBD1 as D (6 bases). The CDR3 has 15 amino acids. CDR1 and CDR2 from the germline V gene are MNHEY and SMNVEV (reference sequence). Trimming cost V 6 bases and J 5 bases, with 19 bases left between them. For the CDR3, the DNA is TGTGCCAGCAGCCCTGCTACAGGGAACTTGTATGGCTACACCTTC. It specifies CASSPATGNLYGYTF.

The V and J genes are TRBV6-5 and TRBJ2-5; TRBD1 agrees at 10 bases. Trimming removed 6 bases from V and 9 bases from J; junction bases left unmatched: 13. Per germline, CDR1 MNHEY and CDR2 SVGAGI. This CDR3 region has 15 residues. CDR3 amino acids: CASRSRDRGVDAQYF. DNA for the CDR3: TGTGCCAGCAGGTCCCGGGACAGGGGTGTTGATGCCCAGTACTTC.

The CDR3 region is CASSHRLAGDTQYF. The CDR3 region has the DNA TGTGCCAGCAGCCACCGACTAGCGGGCGATACGCAGTATTTT. The J gene is TRBJ2-3, the V gene TRBV6-1; TRBD2 aligns across 10 bases. This CDR3 contains 14 residues. Trimming at V came to 6 bases and at J to 6 bases, leaving 6 bases not matched to a gene. The V gene's germline CDR1 is MNHNS and CDR2 SASEGT.

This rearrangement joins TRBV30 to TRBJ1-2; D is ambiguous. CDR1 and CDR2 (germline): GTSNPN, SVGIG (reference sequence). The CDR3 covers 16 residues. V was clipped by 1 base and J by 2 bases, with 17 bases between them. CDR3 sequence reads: CAWSDRPAFLNYGYTF. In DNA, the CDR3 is TGTGCCTGGAGTGATCGACCAGCGTTCTTAAACTATGGCTACACCTTC.

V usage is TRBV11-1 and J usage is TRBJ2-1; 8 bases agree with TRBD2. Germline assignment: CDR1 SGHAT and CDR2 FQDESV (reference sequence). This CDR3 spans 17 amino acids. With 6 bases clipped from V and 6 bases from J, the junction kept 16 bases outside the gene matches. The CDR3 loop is CASRPRGGTRVFNEQFF. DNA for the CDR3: TGTGCCAGCAGGCCTAGAGGAGGGACTAGGGTTTTCAATGAGCAGTTCTTC. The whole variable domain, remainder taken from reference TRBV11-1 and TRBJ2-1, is EAEVAQSPRYKITEKSQAVAFWCDPISGHATLYWYRQILGQGPELLVQFQDESVVDDSQLPKDRFSAERLKGVDSTLKIQPAELGDSAMYLCASRPRGGTRVFNEQFFGPGTRLTVL.

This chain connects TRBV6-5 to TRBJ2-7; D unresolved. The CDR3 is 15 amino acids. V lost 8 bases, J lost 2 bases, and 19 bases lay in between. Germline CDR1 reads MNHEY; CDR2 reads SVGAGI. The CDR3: CASSQTQLRTYEQYF. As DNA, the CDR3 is TGTGCCAGCTCTCAAACGCAGTTGAGGACCTACGAGCAGTACTTC.

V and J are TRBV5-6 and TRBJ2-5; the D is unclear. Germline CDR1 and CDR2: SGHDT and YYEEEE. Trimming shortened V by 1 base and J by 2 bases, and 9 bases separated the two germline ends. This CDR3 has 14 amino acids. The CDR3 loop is CASSLPQAQETQYF. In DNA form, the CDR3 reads TGTGCCAGCAGCTTGCCCCAGGCACAAGAGACCCAGTACTTC.

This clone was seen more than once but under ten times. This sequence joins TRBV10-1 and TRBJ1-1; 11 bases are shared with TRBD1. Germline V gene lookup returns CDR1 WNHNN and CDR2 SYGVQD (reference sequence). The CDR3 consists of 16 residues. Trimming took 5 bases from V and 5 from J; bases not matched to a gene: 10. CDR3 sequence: CASSQTRTGGVTEAFF. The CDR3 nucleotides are TGCGCCAGCAGTCAGACGAGGACAGGGGGCGTGACTGAAGCTTTCTTT.

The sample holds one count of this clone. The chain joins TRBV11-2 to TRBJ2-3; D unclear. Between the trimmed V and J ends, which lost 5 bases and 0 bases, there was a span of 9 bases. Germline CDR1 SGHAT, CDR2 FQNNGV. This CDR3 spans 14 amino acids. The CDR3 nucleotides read TGTGCCAGCAGCCCCCCTCCTAGCACAGATACGCAGTATTTT. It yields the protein CASSPPPSTDTQYF. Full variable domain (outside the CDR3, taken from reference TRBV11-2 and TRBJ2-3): EAGVAQSPRYKIIEKRQSVAFWCNPISGHATLYWYQQILGQGPKLLIQFQNNGVVDDSQLPKDRFSAERLKGVDSTLKIQPAKLEDSAVYLCASSPPPSTDTQYFGPGTRLTVL.

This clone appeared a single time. CDR3 residues: CASSSKTGVTEAFF. CDR3 sequence (DNA): TGTGCCAGCAGCTCAAAGACAGGGGTCACTGAAGCTTTCTTT. The rearrangement links TRBV11-2 to TRBJ1-1; 8 bases line up with TRBD1. Germline CDR1 reads SGHAT; CDR2 reads FQNNGV. V was clipped by 4 bases and J by 4 bases; unmatched bases: 5. The CDR3 loop spans 14 amino acids.

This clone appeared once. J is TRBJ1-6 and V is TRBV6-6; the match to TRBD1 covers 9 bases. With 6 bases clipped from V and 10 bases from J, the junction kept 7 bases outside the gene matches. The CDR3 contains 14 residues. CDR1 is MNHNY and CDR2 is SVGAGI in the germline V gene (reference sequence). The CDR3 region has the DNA TGTGCCAGCAGAGACGGACAGGGGAACTCACCCCTCCACTTT. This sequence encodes CASRDGQGNSPLHF.

The CDR3 sequence is CASSTDRGYGYTF. Here the CDR3 DNA reads TGTGCCAGTTCGACCGACAGGGGATATGGCTACACCTTC. The gene calls are TRBV27 and TRBJ1-2, with 8 bases matching TRBD1. The CDR3 consists of 13 residues. The junction had 8 bases not matched to a gene; V was cut back by 9 bases and J by 5 bases. Germline assignment: CDR1 MNHEY and CDR2 SMNVEV (reference sequence).

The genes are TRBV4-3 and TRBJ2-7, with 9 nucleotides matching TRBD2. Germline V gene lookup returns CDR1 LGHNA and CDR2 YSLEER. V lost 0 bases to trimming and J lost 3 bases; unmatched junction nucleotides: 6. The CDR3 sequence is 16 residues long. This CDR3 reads CASSQEASGDIYEQYF. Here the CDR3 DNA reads TGCGCCAGCAGCCAAGAAGCTAGCGGGGACATCTACGAGCAGTACTTC.

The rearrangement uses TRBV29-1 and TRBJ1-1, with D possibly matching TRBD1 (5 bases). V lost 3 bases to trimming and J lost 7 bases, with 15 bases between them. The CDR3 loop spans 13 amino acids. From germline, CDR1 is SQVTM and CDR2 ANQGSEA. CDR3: CSVEPRGRGEAFF. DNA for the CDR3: TGCAGCGTTGAGCCGAGAGGGAGGGGTGAAGCTTTCTTT.

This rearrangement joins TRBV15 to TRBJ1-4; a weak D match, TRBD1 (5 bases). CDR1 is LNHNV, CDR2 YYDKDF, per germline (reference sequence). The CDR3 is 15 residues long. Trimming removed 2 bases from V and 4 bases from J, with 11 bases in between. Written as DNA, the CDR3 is TGTGCCACCAGCAGAATAGACAGAGATAATGAAAAACTGTTTTTT. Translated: CATSRIDRDNEKLFF. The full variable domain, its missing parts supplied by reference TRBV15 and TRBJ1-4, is DAMVIQNPRYQVTQFGKPVTLSCSQTLNHNVMYWYQQKSSQAPKLLFHYYDKDFNNEADTPDNFQSRRPNTSFCFLDIRSPGLGDTAMYLCATSRIDRDNEKLFFGSGTQLSVL.

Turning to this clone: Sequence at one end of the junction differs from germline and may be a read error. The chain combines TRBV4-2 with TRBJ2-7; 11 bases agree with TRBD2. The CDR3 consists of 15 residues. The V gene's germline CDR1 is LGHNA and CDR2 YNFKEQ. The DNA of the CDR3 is TGTGCCAGCAGCCTCAGGACTAGCGGGTCCTTCGAGCAGTACTTC. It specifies CASSLRTSGSFEQYF.

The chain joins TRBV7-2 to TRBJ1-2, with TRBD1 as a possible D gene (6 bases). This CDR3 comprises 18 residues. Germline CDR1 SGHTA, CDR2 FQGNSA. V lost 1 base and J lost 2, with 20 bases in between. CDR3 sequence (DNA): TGTGCCAGCAGCTTAGTGGCCGTCCAGGGGCCGGCAAACTATGGCTACACCTTC. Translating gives CASSLVAVQGPANYGYTF.

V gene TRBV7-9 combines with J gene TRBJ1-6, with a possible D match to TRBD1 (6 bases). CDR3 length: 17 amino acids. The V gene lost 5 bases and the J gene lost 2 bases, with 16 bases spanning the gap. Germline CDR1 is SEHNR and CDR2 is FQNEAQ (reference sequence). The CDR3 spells CASSPETGSPYNSPLHF. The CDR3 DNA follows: TGTGCCAGCAGCCCCGAGACAGGCTCTCCCTATAATTCACCCCTCCACTTT.

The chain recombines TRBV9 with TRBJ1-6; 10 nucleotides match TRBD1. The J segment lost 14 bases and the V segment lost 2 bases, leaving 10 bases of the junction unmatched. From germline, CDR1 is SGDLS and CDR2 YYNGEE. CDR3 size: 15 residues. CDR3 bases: TGTGCCAGCAGCGTCTCCCCGGACAGGGGGAGTACCCTCCACTTT. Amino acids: CASSVSPDRGSTLHF.